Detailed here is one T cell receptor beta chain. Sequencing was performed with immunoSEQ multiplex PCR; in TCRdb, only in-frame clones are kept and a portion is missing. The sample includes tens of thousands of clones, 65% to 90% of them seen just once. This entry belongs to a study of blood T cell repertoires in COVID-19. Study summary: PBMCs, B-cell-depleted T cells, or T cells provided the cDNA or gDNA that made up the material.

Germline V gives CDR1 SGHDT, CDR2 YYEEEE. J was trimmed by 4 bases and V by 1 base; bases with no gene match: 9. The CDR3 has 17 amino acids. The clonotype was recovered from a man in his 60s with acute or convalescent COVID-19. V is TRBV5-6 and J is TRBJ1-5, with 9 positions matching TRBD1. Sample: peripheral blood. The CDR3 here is CASSLNGQGILNQPQHF. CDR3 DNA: TGTGCCAGCAGCTTGAACGGACAGGGGATTTTGAATCAGCCCCAGCATTTT. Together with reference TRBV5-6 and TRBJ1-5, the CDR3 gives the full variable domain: DAGVTQSPTHLIKTRGQQVTLRCSPKSGHDTVSWYQQALGQGPQFIFQYYEEEERQRGNFPDRFSGHQFPNYSSELNVNALLLGDSALYLCASSLNGQGILNQPQHFGDGTRLSIL.